This is a list of T cell receptor beta chains from one sample in a study of CD8+ T cells in alopecia areata. Clones were sequenced by immunoSEQ multiplex PCR, and TCRdb holds only the in-frame ones, with some missing. The data contain 150,000 to 200,000 clones, around half of them singletons. Sequenced material: CD8+ T cells sorted from blood, taken at week 24, from a patient treated with tofacitinib. These receptors were obtained from a human donor with alopecia areata. The CDR3 runs from the conserved cysteine through the conserved F or W. Size tells how often a clone was seen (once, few, many) or the class of an expanded clone, and some rows leave it out.

j_call: TRBJ1-2; clone_size: .; v_call: TRBV28; cdr3_aa: CASIPVGRADGYTF
j_call: TRBJ2-5; clone_size: .; v_call: TRBV7-6; cdr3_aa: CASSLWTSGSEWEETQYF
j_call: TRBJ1-1; clone_size: .; v_call: TRBV4-3; cdr3_aa: CASSQDFQRTTEAFF
j_call: TRBJ2-1; clone_size: .; v_call: TRBV30; cdr3_aa: CAWRGAESSYNEQFF
j_call: TRBJ2-7; clone_size: .; v_call: TRBV15; cdr3_aa: CATSRDESYEQYF
j_call: TRBJ2-7; clone_size: .; v_call: TRBV29-1; cdr3_aa: CSVVWTDDYEQYF
j_call: TRBJ2-1; clone_size: .; v_call: TRBV29-1; cdr3_aa: CSVVLGFNEQFF
j_call: TRBJ2-5; clone_size: .; v_call: TRBV27; cdr3_aa: CASSLSFQETQYF
j_call: TRBJ2-3; clone_size: .; v_call: TRBV6-5; cdr3_aa: CASSLAGKDTQYF
j_call: TRBJ2-1; clone_size: few; v_call: TRBV9; cdr3_aa: CASSHQDEQFF
j_call: TRBJ2-3; clone_size: few; v_call: TRBV12-5; cdr3_aa: CASGPGDSSGDTQYF
j_call: TRBJ1-5; clone_size: .; v_call: TRBV19; cdr3_aa: CASSVESQPQHF
j_call: TRBJ1-6; clone_size: .; v_call: TRBV5-1; cdr3_aa: CASSLDWVRGQGSPLHF
j_call: TRBJ1-2; clone_size: few; v_call: TRBV9; cdr3_aa: CASSAITDGYTF
j_call: TRBJ2-5; clone_size: .; v_call: TRBV13; cdr3_aa: CASSLAAGRETQYF
j_call: TRBJ1-2; clone_size: once; v_call: TRBV7-8; cdr3_aa: CASSPGQHNYGYTF
j_call: TRBJ2-2; clone_size: .; v_call: TRBV19; cdr3_aa: CSPGCGGGELFF
j_call: TRBJ2-2; clone_size: .; v_call: TRBV15; cdr3_aa: CATSRDSGGETGELFF
j_call: TRBJ2-1; clone_size: .; v_call: TRBV13; cdr3_aa: CASGQRDVLKTKQFF
j_call: TRBJ1-4; clone_size: .; v_call: TRBV11-2; cdr3_aa: CASSPLGRNPEKLFF
j_call: TRBJ1-2; clone_size: .; v_call: TRBV2; cdr3_aa: CASSEDGELEGYTF
j_call: TRBJ2-7; clone_size: .; v_call: TRBV10-2; cdr3_aa: CASSDIDPYEQYF
j_call: TRBJ2-3; clone_size: .; v_call: TRBV13; cdr3_aa: CASSFFGGEPDTQYF
j_call: TRBJ2-5; clone_size: few; v_call: TRBV29-1; cdr3_aa: CSVEKGPETQYF
j_call: TRBJ2-2; clone_size: .; v_call: TRBV11-2; cdr3_aa: CASSWTGITGELFF
j_call: TRBJ2-3; clone_size: .; v_call: TRBV13; cdr3_aa: CASSLVGQGPDTQYF
j_call: TRBJ1-2; clone_size: once; v_call: TRBV30; cdr3_aa: CAWSVRVSRAPGYTF
j_call: TRBJ2-7; clone_size: .; v_call: TRBV15; cdr3_aa: CATSPGTGGLYEQYF
j_call: TRBJ1-5; clone_size: few; v_call: TRBV19; cdr3_aa: CASRGGGGGQPQHF